Listed below are T cell receptor beta chains from one sample, sequenced in a study of T cell responses to AZD1222 COVID-19 vaccine. The protocol was immunoSEQ multiplex PCR, while the TCRdb copy is restricted to in-frame clones and leaves out a portion. The table includes over 85,000 clones, more than 90% detected once. Specimen: peripheral blood, collected 28 days after the second AZD1222 dose. These receptors all come from an adult who received the AZD1222 COVID-19 vaccine. The conserved cysteine and the conserved F or W are not part of the CDR3 here. A D gene is named only where the DNA matches it firmly.

d_gene	j_gene	v_gene	CDR3aa
TRBD1	TRBJ1-2	TRBV4-1	ASSLDWTGGSANYGYT
.	TRBJ2-7	TRBV6-6	ASSSRTAGEQY
.	TRBJ1-1	TRBV30	ACRAPEGAF
.	TRBJ1-1	TRBV10-1	ASSDFPADRGRAPNTEAF
TRBD2	TRBJ2-2	TRBV5-1	ASSPGLAFTGELF
.	TRBJ2-1	TRBV10-1	ASSDTSHNEQF
.	TRBJ2-2	TRBV3-1/TRBV3-2	ASSALQGQAGELF
.	TRBJ2-5	TRBV4-3	ASSQAVGAGYETQY
TRBD1	TRBJ2-5	TRBV7-9	ASRPTGGSETQY
.	TRBJ1-5	TRBV6-5	ASSYSRGTSNQPQH
.	TRBJ2-3	TRBV19	ASRGDTQY
.	TRBJ2-2	TRBV5-1	ASSLAPASNTGELF
TRBD2	TRBJ2-7	TRBV9	ASSVLAGGFYEQY
TRBD1	TRBJ2-2	TRBV5-1	ASSLEGQGGSGNTGELF
TRBD1	TRBJ1-3	TRBV6-4	ASSDPGQGGCGNTIY
.	TRBJ2-7	TRBV14	ASRGDSFSYEQY
.	TRBJ2-5	TRBV3-1/TRBV3-2	ASSQREETQY
TRBD2	TRBJ2-3	TRBV5-1	ASSLGLAGRTDTQY
.	TRBJ1-3	TRBV19	ASSIQADSGNTIY
.	TRBJ2-1	TRBV2	ASSERLASRNEQF
TRBD1	TRBJ2-2	TRBV7-3	ASSLAGGGTGELF
TRBD1	TRBJ1-4	TRBV4-2	ASSQQGGNNEKLF
TRBD1	TRBJ2-7	TRBV7-2	ASSLAGTGATTYEQY
.	TRBJ1-2	TRBV10-3	AISPPGVGYT
.	TRBJ1-5	TRBV20-1	SASPSGPSNQPQH
.	TRBJ2-5	TRBV4-1	ASSQVGEAKETQY
.	TRBJ2-2	TRBV6-5	ASSYSMGRNTGELF
.	TRBJ1-3	TRBV14	ASSHRSVFGNTIY
.	TRBJ1-1	TRBV10-3	AIMAGANTEAF
TRBD2	TRBJ2-1	TRBV19	ASSVSGGRYNEQF
.	TRBJ1-4	TRBV5-5	ASSLAGSTNEKLF
TRBD1	TRBJ1-5	TRBV6-1	ASSGPTGYSNQPQH
.	TRBJ1-6	TRBV6-4	ASRSIEDRGASSPLH
.	TRBJ2-1	TRBV6-2/TRBV6-3	ASSYRGSLYNEQF
.	TRBJ1-2	TRBV6-5	ASSSITANYGYT
.	TRBJ2-7	TRBV3-1/TRBV3-2	ASSQVSGEQY
TRBD1	TRBJ2-2	TRBV7-9	ASSKSGTANTGELF
.	TRBJ2-2	TRBV15	ATSREAGNTGELF
.	TRBJ1-5	TRBV7-9	ASSLVKGGPQH
TRBD2	TRBJ2-5	TRBV7-2	ASSLSGTSGAGETQY
.	TRBJ2-5	TRBV18	ASSPRETQY
.	TRBJ2-7	TRBV3-1/TRBV3-2	ASSQGSGPYEQY
.	TRBJ1-4	TRBV2	ASSPDTATNEKLF
.	TRBJ2-2	TRBV21-1	ASSRTGALELF
.	TRBJ2-3	TRBV12-5	ASGLEEGSTQY
TRBD1	TRBJ2-7	TRBV10-3	AISEPWTGVIEQY
TRBD2	TRBJ2-3	TRBV5-5	ASSVLAGDPGDTQY
TRBD2	TRBJ2-4	TRBV7-9	ASSLGLGLAGLAKNIQY
.	TRBJ1-2	TRBV4-2	ASSQDNRLFYGYT
.	TRBJ1-2	TRBV6-6	ASSLIRNYGYT
.	TRBJ1-2	TRBV19	ASSASGTQLGGYT
.	TRBJ2-5	TRBV3-1/TRBV3-2	ASSGVTETQY
.	TRBJ1-2	TRBV7-2	ASSLDKGGSYGYT
TRBD1	TRBJ1-6	TRBV18	ASSPLAQGSISPLH
TRBD1	TRBJ2-5	TRBV24-1	ATSDPHRGSETQY
.	TRBJ1-2	TRBV5-6	ASSLDGSTAAVPYGYT
.	TRBJ1-4	TRBV4-3	ASSTVTANNEKLF
TRBD1	TRBJ1-2	TRBV6-4	ASTIRQGDGYT
.	TRBJ1-1	TRBV18	ASSPGQINTEAF